This T cell receptor beta chain came from a study of OX40 agonist ivuxolimab in advanced cancers. At the level of the study: Participants averaged approximately 65 years of age (range about 23 to 80) and were 82.7% male. Patients achieving partial responses numbered three: one hepatocellular carcinoma case and two cutaneous melanoma cases. Prior therapy, whether anti-PD-1, anti-PD-L1 or anti-CTLA-4, was allowed, and less than 45% had some.

Study-wide findings and caveats: With doses of 0.1-3.0 mg/kg, partial responders showed among the lowest clonal expansion.

In the case of this clone: What it recognizes is unknown.

This CDR3 has 15 amino acids. Unmatched junction bases numbered 4, after V lost 2 bases and J lost 1 base. Germline V CDR1 and CDR2: MGHRA, YSYEKL. The repertoire was sequenced with immunoSEQ multiplex PCR; TCRdb's copy has only in-frame clones and lacks some. The table lists 20,000 to 25,000 clones, approximately 88% of them singletons. The sequences come from CD4+ or CD8+ T cells sorted from blood, collected in a trial of the OX40 agonist ivuxolimab. This sequence joins TRBV4-1 and TRBJ2-7; 8 bases match TRBD2. The receptor's source is an adult with an advanced solid tumor such as melanoma, head and neck, liver or kidney cancer. The CDR3 bases are TGCGCCAGCAGCCAACACAGCGGGGGATCCTACGAGCAGTACTTC. Its protein product is CASSQHSGGSYEQYF.